What follows are 24 T cell receptor beta chains derived from one specimen sequenced in a study of shared clonotypes between healthy human individuals (dated by TCRdb to the early 2020s). The library relied on the immunoSEQ multiplex PCR assay. In TCRdb, the immuneACCESS table is reduced to in-frame sequences with V and J assigned. These tables do not hold every clone; where another copy was compared, an unresolved V gene accounts for under half, and the others remain unexplained. The sample yields about 1 million clones; more than 60% were counted once. The ten largest make up around 1.5% of the sample. Input material: memory CD4+ T cells sorted from blood. The cell subset or site label, read with the paper, signifies: CD45RA-negative fraction. Receptors originate from a man aged 18-30 years in good health.

This clone was counted between two and nine times. The CDR3 loop reads CASSSDSTGQETQYF. CDR3 nucleotide sequence: TGTGCCAGCAGCTCCGATTCTACGGGGCAAGAGACCCAGTACTTC. The chain carries TRBV7-2 and TRBJ2-5; possibly TRBD2 for D (5 bases). Germline V lookup: CDR1 SGHTA, CDR2 FQGNSA. The CDR3 sequence is 15 residues long. The V gene lost 4 bases and the J gene lost 2 bases, with 14 bases spanning the gap. Together with reference TRBV7-2 and TRBJ2-5, the CDR3 gives the full variable domain: GAGVSQSPSNKVTEKGKDVELRCDPISGHTALYWYRQSLGQGLEFLIYFQGNSAPDKSGLPSDRFSAERTGGSVSTLTIQRTQQEDSAVYLCASSSDSTGQETQYFGPGTRLLVL.

The chain combines TRBV10-3 with TRBJ2-2; possibly TRBD2 for D (6 bases). This CDR3 region has 16 residues. CDR1 is ENHRY and CDR2 is SYGVKD in the germline V gene. Trimming removed 1 base from V and 1 base from J, with 10 bases in between. This CDR3 is CAISELVAENTGELFF. The CDR3 DNA reads TGTGCCATCAGTGAGTTGGTAGCGGAGAACACCGGGGAGCTGTTTTTT.

The rearrangement uses TRBV9 and TRBJ1-2; D is ambiguous. Trimming took off 0 bases at V and 4 bases at J, with 7 bases between the two ends. The CDR3 consists of 13 residues. From germline, CDR1 is SGDLS and CDR2 YYNGEE. DNA for the CDR3: TGTGCCAGCAGCGTAGACCCGGGCTATGGCTACACCTTC. This translates into CASSVDPGYGYTF.

This chain links TRBV5-4 with TRBJ2-7, with D possibly being TRBD1 or TRBD2 (5 bases each). The CDR3 is made up of 15 amino acids. In germline, CDR1 is SGHNT, CDR2 YYREEE (reference sequence). Trimming shortened V by 0 bases and J by 2 bases, and 12 bases separated the two germline ends. The CDR3 region has the DNA TGTGCCAGCAGCTTGGGAGGGGTTGGGGCCTACGAGCAGTACTTC. Its translation is CASSLGGVGAYEQYF.

Here the CDR3 reads CASSPLGTGEEKLFF. CDR3 coding DNA: TGTGCCAGCAGTCCTCTAGGGACAGGGGAGGAAAAACTGTTTTTT. The chain combines TRBV6-5 with TRBJ1-4; 10 bases match TRBD1. The CDR3 consists of 15 residues. With 5 bases clipped from V and 8 bases from J, the junction kept 8 bases outside the gene matches. The V gene's germline CDR1 is MNHEY and CDR2 SVGAGI.

The chain employs TRBV6-1 and TRBJ2-7; TRBD2 matches at 9 bases. The CDR3 is 16 residues long. The V gene end was trimmed by 2 bases and the J gene end by 4 bases; junction bases not matched to a gene: 9. Germline V gene data show CDR1 as MNHNS and CDR2 as SASEGT. As DNA, the CDR3 is TGTGCCAGCAGTGAACGAAGCGGGGGGTCAATGTACGAGCAGTACTTC. Translating it yields CASSERSGGSMYEQYF.

This clone appeared many times. V is TRBV4-1 and J is TRBJ2-1; D possibly corresponds to TRBD2 (6 bases). V dropped 2 bases and J dropped 7 bases, with 15 bases sitting between them. This CDR3 is 15 amino acids long. Looked up from germline, CDR1 is MGHRA and CDR2 is YSYEKL. This chain's CDR3 is CASSQSGDLKNEQFF. The CDR3 coding sequence is TGCGCCAGCAGCCAATCGGGAGATCTTAAAAATGAGCAGTTCTTC.

This clone was observed a handful of times. The gene calls are TRBV6-1 and TRBJ1-2, with a weak D call TRBD1 (5 bases). The germline CDR1 and CDR2 sequences are MNHNS and SASEGT. V lost 1 base and J 7 bases, leaving 13 bases between the germline ends. The CDR3 has 14 amino acids. The CDR3: CASSEDPGLGGYTF. The CDR3 nucleotides are TGTGCCAGCAGTGAAGACCCAGGGCTGGGTGGCTACACCTTC.

The chain combines TRBV15 with TRBJ2-7, with D perhaps assigned TRBD1 or TRBD2 (6 bases each). CDR3 length: 17 residues. Trimming shortened V by 0 bases and J by 7 bases, and 22 bases separated the two germline ends. Germline V gene sequence: CDR1 LNHNV, CDR2 YYDKDF (reference sequence). CDR3 sequence: CATSRDKWGASREEQYF. CDR3 bases: TGTGCCACCAGCAGAGATAAGTGGGGGGCCTCGAGGGAAGAGCAGTACTTC.

The V and J genes are TRBV5-6 and TRBJ2-7; weak D call: TRBD2 (5 bases). V lost 4 bases to trimming and J lost 4 bases, with 18 bases between them. CDR1 SGHDT and CDR2 YYEEEE come from the germline V gene. The CDR3 is 15 residues long. The CDR3 reads CASSQGLTIRYEQYF. The CDR3 coding sequence is TGTGCCAGCAGCCAAGGACTGACAATAAGGTACGAGCAGTACTTC.

The V gene is TRBV4-3, the J gene TRBJ1-3; D possibly corresponds to TRBD1 (5 bases). Germline CDR1 LGHNA, CDR2 YSLEER. The CDR3 sequence is 19 residues long. Trimming removed 4 bases at V and 0 bases at J, with 22 bases between. The CDR3 DNA reads as TGCGCCAGCAGCCCGGCCCTGGGGACGACGCGTTTCTCTGGAAACACCATATATTTT. It is translated as CASSPALGTTRFSGNTIYF.

This clone appeared a single time. The chain combines TRBV5-8 with TRBJ2-5, with 8 nucleotides matching TRBD1. Losses at the gene ends were 9 bases for V and 2 bases for J; bases not matched to a gene: 9. Germline V gene data show CDR1 as SGHTS and CDR2 as YDEGEE. There are 14 residues in the CDR3. This CDR3 reads CATDDRGVQETQYF. CDR3 sequence (DNA): TGTGCCACCGACGACAGGGGAGTACAAGAGACCCAGTACTTC.

The chain is built from TRBV11-2 and TRBJ2-7; a possible D gene is TRBD2 (6 bases). The CDR3 is 14 residues long. The germline gives CDR1 SGHAT, CDR2 FQNNGV. Trimming pared 3 bases from V and 4 bases from J, leaving 13 bases between. This chain's CDR3 is CASSLSEGGYEQYF. In DNA form, the CDR3 reads TGTGCCAGCAGCTTGTCGGAGGGTGGGTACGAGCAGTACTTC.

This chain uses TRBV6-6 with TRBJ2-2; 7 bases agree with TRBD2. Trimming took 10 bases from V and 0 from J; bases not matched to a gene: 8. The CDR3 consists of 15 residues. Germline-derived CDR1 and CDR2 are MNHNY and SVGAGI (reference sequence). This chain's CDR3 is CATKRDLTNTGELFF. DNA for the CDR3: TGTGCCACCAAGCGGGACCTGACGAACACCGGGGAGCTGTTTTTT.

V and J are TRBV11-2 and TRBJ1-1; D is ambiguous. The germline V gene has CDR1 SGHAT and CDR2 FQNNGV. Trimming took off 4 bases at V and 0 bases at J, with 12 bases between the two ends. The CDR3 runs to 15 residues. CDR3 loop: CASSSPRTVNTEAFF. Here the CDR3 DNA reads TGTGCCAGCAGCTCTCCGAGGACGGTGAACACTGAAGCTTTCTTT.

The chain links TRBV5-1 to TRBJ1-5; unclear D gene. Trimming removed 0 bases from V and 5 bases from J, with 6 bases in between. The length of the CDR3 is 13 residues. Germline CDR1 and CDR2: SGHRS and YFSETQ. The CDR3 loop reads CASSLEVDQPQHF. As DNA, the CDR3 is TGCGCCAGCAGCTTGGAAGTGGATCAGCCCCAGCATTTT. The full variable domain, rest sourced from reference TRBV5-1 and TRBJ1-5, is KAGVTQTPRYLIKTRGQQVTLSCSPISGHRSVSWYQQTPGQGLQFLFEYFSETQRNKGNFPGRFSGRQFSNSRSEMNVSTLELGDSALYLCASSLEVDQPQHFGDGTRLSIL.

This chain connects TRBV2 to TRBJ1-5, with D maybe TRBD1 (5 bases). V dropped 6 bases and J dropped 3 bases, with 9 bases sitting between them. Germline V gene lookup returns CDR1 SNHLY and CDR2 FYNNEI. This CDR3 contains 13 residues. CDR3 bases: TGTGCCAGCAGAGGGGAAAACAATCAGCCCCAGCATTTT. Its translation is CASRGENNQPQHF.

This chain uses TRBV19 with TRBJ1-5, with 8 bases matching TRBD1. Germline CDR1 reads LNHDA; CDR2 reads SQIVND (reference sequence). The CDR3 is made up of 15 amino acids. V lost 8 bases, J lost 0 bases, and 6 bases stayed unmatched. The CDR3 reads CASGQGGPSNQPQHF. The DNA for the CDR3 is TGTGCCAGTGGACAGGGTGGCCCTAGCAATCAGCCCCAGCATTTT.

The rearrangement joins TRBV29-1 to TRBJ1-2; D is unresolved. V gave up 4 bases and J gave up 6 bases, with 9 bases separating them. This CDR3 has 11 residues. Germline-derived CDR1 and CDR2 are SQVTM and ANQGSEA. CDR3 sequence: CSVGGVDGYTF. The CDR3 DNA is TGCAGCGTTGGTGGGGTGGATGGCTACACCTTC.

The V and J genes are TRBV4-1 and TRBJ2-5; D not resolved. Trimming left V 10 bases short and J 0 bases short, with 6 bases between. Germline values: CDR1 MGHRA, CDR2 YSYEKL. This CDR3 contains 11 residues. As DNA, the CDR3 is TGCGCCACACGCGACCAAGAGACCCAGTACTTC. It translates to CATRDQETQYF.

V and J are TRBV27 and TRBJ2-2; 8 nucleotides agree with TRBD1. The CDR3 has 14 residues. CDR1 is MNHEY, CDR2 SMNVEV, per germline (reference sequence). J was trimmed by 7 bases and V by 7 bases; bases with no gene match: 8. CDR3 coding DNA: TGTGCCAGCACCCAGGACAGGGCTAACGGGGAGCTGTTTTTT. Translation gives CASTQDRANGELFF.

Regarding this clone: Within the sample, other DNA sequences also encode this same CDR3. This chain links TRBV7-9 with TRBJ2-7, with 9 bases fitting TRBD1. This CDR3 region has 14 residues. Germline lookup yields CDR1 SEHNR and CDR2 FQNEAQ (reference sequence). The J segment lost 3 bases and the V segment lost 5 bases, leaving 5 bases of the junction unmatched. The CDR3 protein is CASSLGQGNYEQYF. The CDR3 DNA is TGTGCCAGCAGCCTGGGACAGGGTAACTACGAGCAGTACTTC.

This rearrangement joins TRBV4-3 to TRBJ2-7; 12 bases are a match to TRBD2. The V segment lost 4 bases and the J segment 3 bases; nucleotides outside the gene matches: 4. There are 15 residues in the CDR3. Germline V gene sequence: CDR1 LGHNA, CDR2 YSLEER. The CDR3 nucleotides are TGCGCCAGCAGCCGCGGACTAGCGGGATTCTACGAGCAGTACTTC. Translating gives CASSRGLAGFYEQYF.

The V call is TRBV18, the J call TRBJ1-5; possible D gene TRBD1, 6 bases. Trimming left V 2 bases short and J 1 base short, with 12 bases between. The length of the CDR3 is 16 residues. Germline lookup yields CDR1 KGHSH and CDR2 LQKENI. This CDR3 reads CASSPSGGLSNQPQHF. CDR3 nucleotides: TGTGCCAGCTCACCATCCGGGGGGCTGAGCAATCAGCCCCAGCATTTT.